A single sample gave rise to the 8 T cell receptor beta chains below, sequenced in a study of T cells in Graves' hyperthyroidism and ophthalmopathy. Amplification yielded TCR beta CDR3 regions, with RNA transcripts as the source. HTBI primers drove first-round RT-PCR of the TCR CDR3. TCRdb re-derived calls from the multiplex PCR reads in MiXCR, one entry per CDR3 protein. Of roughly 510,000 distinct CDR3 sequences detected, roughly 20% appear once; the ten largest clones hold 26%. Material: blood. Receptors were obtained from a man between 18 and 35 years old with Graves' hyperthyroidism.

This clonotype was picked up many times. DNA for the CDR3: TGTGCCAGCAGCCCACAGGGGGCGCGTACGTACGAGCAGTACTTC. It is translated as CASSPQGARTYEQYF. This sequence joins TRBV7-6 and TRBJ2-7, with 9 nucleotides matching TRBD1. Per germline, CDR1 SGHVS and CDR2 FNYEAQ. Trimming took 5 bases from V and 4 from J; bases not matched to a gene: 9. The CDR3 has 15 amino acids.

This clonotype has a count of ten or more. The chain couples TRBV6-2 or TRBV6-3 to TRBJ2-2, with D perhaps matching TRBD2 (5 bases). This CDR3 spans 13 amino acids. V was trimmed by 2 bases and J by 7 bases, leaving 8 bases between them. Looked up from germline, CDR1 is MNHEY and CDR2 is SVGEGT. In nucleotides, the CDR3 is TGTGCCAGCAGTTACAGTCGGGGCGGGGAGCTGTTTTTT. It specifies CASSYSRGGELFF.

This clonotype showed up many times. This chain joins TRBV25-1 and TRBJ2-7; D might be TRBD1 or TRBD2, each matching 7 bases. V was clipped by 10 bases and J by 4 bases, with 20 bases between them. The CDR3 runs to 14 residues. The germline V gene encodes CDR1 MGHDK and CDR2 SYGVNS. The CDR3 loop is CATKGGGSSYEQYF. CDR3 DNA sequence: TGTGCCACCAAGGGAGGGGGCAGTTCGTACGAGCAGTACTTC.

This clonotype came up many times. The chain combines TRBV6-5 with TRBJ2-7, with 8 bases that match TRBD2. Germline lookup yields CDR1 MNHEY and CDR2 SVGAGI. The CDR3 spans 14 residues. V lost 5 bases to trimming and J lost 2 bases; unmatched junction nucleotides: 5. CDR3 nucleotides: TGTGCCAGCAGTCACCAGACTAGCGCCTACGAGCAGTACTTC. This encodes CASSHQTSAYEQYF.

This clonotype was seen many times. The chain uses TRBV13 and TRBJ1-5, with D perhaps matching TRBD1 (6 bases). The V end lost 2 bases, the J end lost 0 bases, and 14 bases lay between the germline ends. The CDR3 consists of 17 residues. Germline-derived CDR1 and CDR2 are PRHDT and FYEKMQ (reference sequence). CDR3 sequence: CASSLSPGHYSNQPQHF. The CDR3 nucleotides read TGTGCCAGCAGCTTATCTCCGGGACACTATAGCAATCAGCCCCAGCATTTT.

This clonotype was counted many times. V usage is TRBV19 and J usage is TRBJ1-5; TRBD1 might be the D (5 bases). Trimming shortened V by 3 bases and J by 5 bases, and 17 bases separated the two germline ends. CDR1 and CDR2 (germline): LNHDA, SQIVND (reference sequence). This CDR3 has 16 amino acids. In DNA form, the CDR3 reads TGTGCCAGTAGTATGCCAAGACAGCTAAACCATCAGCCCCAGCATTTT. Translating gives CASSMPRQLNHQPQHF.

This clonotype was seen many times. V usage is TRBV24-1 and J usage is TRBJ2-5; tentative D call: TRBD1 (6 bases). CDR3 length: 14 amino acids. Trimming took off 4 bases at V and 5 bases at J, with 13 bases between the two ends. Germline values: CDR1 KGHDR, CDR2 SFDVKD. CDR3 in DNA: TGTGCCACCAGTGACAGGGGATTTGATGAGACCCAGTACTTC. As protein: CATSDRGFDETQYF.

This clonotype has at least ten counts. V and J are TRBV6-2 or TRBV6-3 and TRBJ1-5; unclear D gene. Germline CDR1 MNHEY, CDR2 SVGEGT. V was clipped by 6 bases and J by 7 bases, with 19 bases between them. The CDR3 is 15 amino acids. The CDR3 reads CASSPRVQEGQPQHF. The CDR3 coding sequence is TGTGCCAGCAGCCCAAGGGTCCAGGAAGGGCAGCCCCAGCATTTT.